The next 25 T cell receptor beta chains were all read from a single sample in a study of T cells after yellow fever vaccination. A single record per CDR3 protein comes from TCRdb applying MiXCR to the 5' RACE reads. The sample contains about 340,000 distinct CDR3 sequences, approximately 13% of which appear only once. Sequenced here: CD4+ T cells sorted from PBMCs, sampled 15 days after the yellow fever booster vaccination. The source is a man younger than 35 who received the YFV17D yellow fever vaccine.

The V gene is TRBV19, the J gene TRBJ1-1; D unresolved. V was clipped by 9 bases and J by 1 base, with 15 bases between them. Germline V lookup: CDR1 LNHDA, CDR2 SQIVND (reference sequence). The CDR3 is 14 residues long. CDR3 sequence (DNA): TGTGCCAGCGCCTCTTCAAAAAAGAACACTGAAGCTTTCTTT. Translating it yields CASASSKKNTEAFF.

The chain combines TRBV10-1 with TRBJ2-3; the D is unclear. V lost 4 bases to trimming and J lost 4 bases, with 9 bases between them. Germline loops: CDR1 WNHNN, CDR2 SYGVQD (reference sequence). This CDR3 region has 13 residues. The CDR3 spells CASSAAPPDTQYF. The CDR3, as DNA: TGCGCCAGCAGTGCAGCTCCTCCAGATACGCAGTATTTT.

The rearrangement joins TRBV6-6 to TRBJ1-2; D gene unclear. This CDR3 is built from 16 residues. In germline, CDR1 is MNHNY, CDR2 SVGAGI (reference sequence). Trimming pared 2 bases from V and 7 bases from J, leaving 20 bases between. Written as DNA, the CDR3 is TGTGCCAGCAGTTACCACGGGAATAAACCGGGAGGTGGCTACACCTTC. Amino acids: CASSYHGNKPGGGYTF.

The V gene is TRBV6-2 or TRBV6-3, the J gene TRBJ1-1; D unclear. V was clipped by 6 bases and J by 4 bases, with 12 bases between them. Germline V CDR1 and CDR2: MNHEY, SVGEGT. CDR3 length: 13 amino acids. Written as DNA, the CDR3 is TGTGCCAGCAGGGACCAAGTAGGCACTGAAGCTTTCTTT. It is translated as CASRDQVGTEAFF.

This chain links TRBV27 with TRBJ2-7, with D possibly being TRBD1 (6 bases). The CDR3 covers 14 residues. Trimming cost V 3 bases and J 4 bases, with 13 bases left between them. CDR1 is MNHEY, CDR2 SMNVEV, per germline (reference sequence). The CDR3 coding sequence is TGTGCCAGCAGTTTTACAGCCGGACAGTACGAGCAGTACTTC. Translated: CASSFTAGQYEQYF.

This clonotype was seen at least ten times. This rearrangement joins TRBV20-1 to TRBJ2-3; 8 bases map to TRBD1. The CDR3 is made up of 13 amino acids. J lost 1 base, V lost 3 bases, and 0 bases had no gene match. The germline V gene encodes CDR1 DFQATT and CDR2 SNEGSKA (reference sequence). For the CDR3, the DNA is TGCAGTGCTAGGACAGGGGGCACAGATACGCAGTATTTT. This encodes CSARTGGTDTQYF.

This clonotype was observed at least ten times. The rearrangement joins TRBV5-5 to TRBJ2-2; no definite D call. Germline V gives CDR1 SGHKS, CDR2 YYEKEE (reference sequence). V gave up 1 base and J gave up 7 bases, with 5 bases separating them. The CDR3 is 12 amino acids. The CDR3 DNA follows: TGTGCCAGCAGCTTGTATATCGGGGAGCTGTTTTTT. This sequence encodes CASSLYIGELFF. The full variable domain, rest sourced from reference TRBV5-5 and TRBJ2-2, is DAGVTQSPTHLIKTRGQQVTLRCSPISGHKSVSWYQQVLGQGPQFIFQYYEKEERGRGNFPDRFSARQFPNYSSELNVNALLLGDSALYLCASSLYIGELFFGEGSRLTVL.

This clonotype has more than one count but fewer than ten. The gene calls are TRBV15 and TRBJ1-1; 7 nucleotides match TRBD1. Germline values: CDR1 LNHNV, CDR2 YYDKDF (reference sequence). The V gene end was trimmed by 4 bases and the J gene end by 7 bases; junction bases not matched to a gene: 6. This CDR3 comprises 13 residues. The DNA of the CDR3 is TGTGCCACCAGCACGGGACAGCTTAATGAAGCTTTCTTT. Its translation: CATSTGQLNEAFF.

The chain is built from TRBV2 and TRBJ2-3, with TRBD2 matching over 9 bases. CDR3 size: 14 residues. Germline trimming cut 8 bases from V and 0 bases from J; bases unmatched to any gene: 3. Germline V CDR1 and CDR2: SNHLY, FYNNEI. The CDR3 sequence is CASRLAESTDTQYF. CDR3 nucleotides: TGTGCCAGCCGACTAGCGGAGAGCACAGATACGCAGTATTTT.

This clonotype was seen only a few times. This rearrangement joins TRBV6-1 to TRBJ2-1; the match to TRBD1 covers 7 bases. CDR1 and CDR2 from the germline V gene are MNHNS and SASEGT. V trimming: 6 bases; J trimming: 10 bases; junction bases outside the gene matches: 9. CDR3 size: 13 residues. The CDR3, as DNA: TGTGCCAGCAGATCAGGGACAGCTAGGGAGCAGTTCTTC. Amino acids: CASRSGTAREQFF.

The V gene is TRBV10-3, the J gene TRBJ1-1; 8 positions agree with TRBD1. There are 16 residues in the CDR3. Losses at the gene ends were 4 bases for V and 1 base for J; bases not matched to a gene: 8. Germline V gene sequence: CDR1 ENHRY, CDR2 SYGVKD. DNA for the CDR3: TGTGCCATCAGTGCCCCTCGGGGGACAGGGAACACTGAAGCTTTCTTT. Protein sequence: CAISAPRGTGNTEAFF.

The chain links TRBV29-1 to TRBJ1-1, with D possibly matching TRBD1 (6 bases). The ends were cut back, 0 bases at V and 2 bases at J, with 13 bases in the middle. The CDR3 contains 15 residues. CDR1 and CDR2 (germline): SQVTM, ANQGSEA. The CDR3 protein is CSVEEWGAGNTEAFF. Here the CDR3 DNA reads TGCAGCGTTGAAGAATGGGGGGCGGGAAACACTGAAGCTTTCTTT.

The chain recombines TRBV20-1 with TRBJ1-5; no definite D call. The V end was cut by 2 bases, the J end by 7 bases, with 12 bases between. This CDR3 contains 13 residues. Germline CDR1 DFQATT, CDR2 SNEGSKA (reference sequence). CDR3 nucleotide sequence: TGCAGTGCTAGAAGCTCGGAAAGGCAGCCCCAGCATTTT. The encoded protein is CSARSSERQPQHF.

V and J are TRBV12-3 or TRBV12-4 and TRBJ2-2; 11 bases are shared with TRBD2. The CDR3 runs to 15 residues. The trim removed 5 bases at V and 5 bases at J, leaving 4 bases unmatched. CDR3 coding DNA: TGTGCCAGCAGTCGTAGCGGGGGGGGGACCGGGGAGCTGTTTTTT. It specifies CASSRSGGGTGELFF.

V gene TRBV20-1 combines with J gene TRBJ2-3; 16 nucleotides agree with TRBD2. CDR1 and CDR2 from the germline V gene are DFQATT and SNEGSKA (reference sequence). The CDR3 covers 15 residues. V shed 5 bases, J shed 3 bases, and the junction held 2 bases outside the gene matches. As DNA, the CDR3 is TGCAGTGCTGGGACTAGCGGGGGGGAGACAGATACGCAGTATTTT. It yields the protein CSAGTSGGETDTQYF.

The rearrangement joins TRBV2 to TRBJ2-7; 7 bases are a match to TRBD1. CDR3 length: 12 residues. Germline V gene data show CDR1 as SNHLY and CDR2 as FYNNEI. V shed 7 bases, J shed 3 bases, and the junction held 3 bases outside the gene matches. CDR3 bases: TGTGCCAGCACTGACAGGGACTACGAGCAGTACGTC. Translation gives CASTDRDYEQYV.

This clonotype was counted ten times or more. The chain carries TRBV5-1 and TRBJ2-2; tentatively, D is TRBD2 (6 bases). V lost 4 bases and J lost 4, with 20 bases in between. The germline gives CDR1 SGHRS, CDR2 YFSETQ. CDR3 length equals 17 residues. CDR3 bases: TGCGCCAGCAGCGCTTCGGCTGGTGGGGGGACCACCGGGGAGCTGTTTTTT. It encodes CASSASAGGGTTGELFF. The full variable domain, in which reference TRBV5-1 and TRBJ2-2 provide the parts outside the CDR3, is KAGVTQTPRYLIKTRGQQVTLSCSPISGHRSVSWYQQTPGQGLQFLFEYFSETQRNKGNFPGRFSGRQFSNSRSEMNVSTLELGDSALYLCASSASAGGGTTGELFFGEGSRLTVL.

This clonotype was counted a few times. The V and J genes are TRBV29-1 and TRBJ2-2; maybe TRBD1 (5 bases). CDR3 length: 13 amino acids. In germline, CDR1 is SQVTM, CDR2 ANQGSEA. The germline V and J ends were trimmed by 0 bases and 5 bases, with 7 bases remaining between them. CDR3 sequence (DNA): TGCAGCGTTGAAGACAGGACAACCGGGGAGCTGTTTTTT. Its translation is CSVEDRTTGELFF.

This clonotype turned up a few times. This chain joins TRBV7-9 and TRBJ2-2; D unclear. V was cut by 4 bases and J by 2 bases, with 20 bases left in between. The CDR3 loop spans 18 amino acids. CDR1 and CDR2 from the germline V gene are SEHNR and FQNEAQ (reference sequence). The CDR3 nucleotides are TGTGCCAGCAGCTCCGGATACGGAACCCTAGGCAACACCGGGGAGCTGTTTTTT. Protein sequence: CASSSGYGTLGNTGELFF. Supplemented by reference TRBV7-9 and TRBJ2-2, the full variable domain reads DTGVSQNPRHKITKRGQNVTFRCDPISEHNRLYWYRQTLGQGPEFLTYFQNEAQLEKSRLLSDRFSAERPKGSFSTLEIQRTEQGDSAMYLCASSSGYGTLGNTGELFFGEGSRLTVL.

This sequence joins TRBV11-3 and TRBJ1-3; D remains unclear. V lost 2 bases and J lost 3, with 5 bases in between. Per germline, CDR1 SGHNT and CDR2 YENEEA. This CDR3 has 13 residues. The DNA for the CDR3 is TGTGCCAGCAGCTTATCTTATGGAAACACCATATATTTT. This sequence encodes CASSLSYGNTIYF.

This clonotype has ten or more counts. V is TRBV5-1 and J is TRBJ2-3, with 8 positions matching TRBD2. There are 14 residues in the CDR3. Germline V CDR1 and CDR2: SGHRS, YFSETQ. The J segment lost 4 bases and the V segment lost 3 bases, leaving 4 bases of the junction unmatched. The CDR3 loop reads CASSSMTSADTQYF. Written as DNA, the CDR3 is TGCGCCAGCAGCTCGATGACTAGCGCAGATACGCAGTATTTT.

The chain carries TRBV7-9 and TRBJ1-2; perhaps TRBD1 as D (6 bases). V lost 5 bases, J lost 0 bases, and 16 bases lay in between. The germline V gene has CDR1 SEHNR and CDR2 FQNEAQ (reference sequence). CDR3 length equals 16 residues. The CDR3 DNA follows: TGTGCCAGCAGCCCATGGGGGGCGAAGTCTAACTATGGCTACACCTTC. Translated: CASSPWGAKSNYGYTF.

The rearrangement joins TRBV7-2 to TRBJ2-7; the D call may be TRBD1 or TRBD2 (6 bases each). The V gene lost 5 bases and the J gene lost 7 bases, with 15 bases spanning the gap. This CDR3 contains 13 residues. Germline CDR1 reads SGHTA; CDR2 reads FQGNSA. The CDR3 sequence is CASSQQGLQEQYF. For the CDR3, the DNA is TGTGCCAGCAGCCAACAGGGACTTCAAGAGCAGTACTTC. Filled out from reference TRBV7-2 and TRBJ2-7, the complete variable domain reads GAGVSQSPSNKVTEKGKDVELRCDPISGHTALYWYRQSLGQGLEFLIYFQGNSAPDKSGLPSDRFSAERTGGSVSTLTIQRTQQEDSAVYLCASSQQGLQEQYFGPGTRLTVT.

The rearrangement joins TRBV7-2 to TRBJ1-2; D is uncertain. Deletions cut 1 base from V and 2 bases from J, with 5 bases between. The germline CDR1 and CDR2 sequences are SGHTA and FQGNSA. The CDR3 totals 13 residues. In nucleotides, the CDR3 is TGTGCCAGCAGCTTAGGGAACAACTATGGCTACACCTTC. It codes for CASSLGNNYGYTF.

The chain couples TRBV4-3 to TRBJ2-5; possible D gene TRBD2, 7 bases. The CDR3 runs 17 residues. V lost 0 bases and J lost 4, with 18 bases in between. In germline, CDR1 is LGHNA, CDR2 YSLEER. The CDR3 DNA follows: TGCGCCAGCAGCCAAGACGTCTTTTCGGGGGGCCGAGAGACCCAGTACTTC. Its translation is CASSQDVFSGGRETQYF.